These T cell receptor beta chains were read from a single sample in a study of blood T cell repertoires in COVID-19. The repertoire was sequenced with immunoSEQ multiplex PCR; TCRdb's copy has only in-frame clones and lacks some. Altogether 70,000 or so clones are present, 86% being singletons, with the ten largest covering approximately 15%. Sequencing was done on a sample of peripheral blood. These TCRs come from a man aged 40-50 years with COVID-19, enrolled during active disease. CDR3s include the opening cysteine and the closing phenylalanine or tryptophan. D genes are given only for firm matches. Rows give clone size only sometimes, using once, few, many, or a class for an expanded clone.

abundance	v_gene	d_gene	j_gene	CDR3nt	CDR3aa
NA	TRBV12-3/TRBV12-4	TRBD1	TRBJ2-5	TGTGCCAGCAGTCGACAGGGGGCAGAGACCCAGTACTTC	CASSRQGAETQYF
NA	TRBV2	NA	TRBJ2-5	TGTGCCAGCACAGGACTATCCGGTTGGGGAGAGACCCAGTACTTC	CASTGLSGWGETQYF
NA	TRBV27	NA	TRBJ1-2	TGTGCCAGCAGTTTAAAATATGATCGTACAGGATCGTTAGGCTACACCTTC	CASSLKYDRTGSLGYTF
NA	TRBV3-1/TRBV3-2	TRBD2	TRBJ2-3	TGTGCCAGCAGCCCGGGGGGAGCGGGGGACACAGATACGCAGTATTTT	CASSPGGAGDTDTQYF
NA	TRBV10-3	NA	TRBJ2-7	TGTGCCATCGGGGGACTTTCCAGCTCCTACGAGCAGTACTTC	CAIGGLSSSYEQYF
once	TRBV27	NA	TRBJ1-1	TGTGCCAGCAGTTTTCGGGGTTCGAGCACTGAAGCTTTCTTT	CASSFRGSSTEAFF
NA	TRBV30	TRBD1	TRBJ1-1	TGTGCCTGGATCCGGGACTCAGGGGGCTTCGAAGCTTTCTTT	CAWIRDSGGFEAFF
once	TRBV5-6	TRBD2	TRBJ2-3	TGTGCCAGCAGCGACATGACTAGCGGGGGCGCAGATACGCAGTATTTT	CASSDMTSGGADTQYF
NA	TRBV12-3/TRBV12-4	NA	TRBJ1-2	TGTGCCAGCAGTCCCGGGACAATCTATGGCTACACCTTC	CASSPGTIYGYTF
NA	TRBV7-6	TRBD2	TRBJ2-3	TGTGCCAGCAGCTTAGTCGCGGGGGGAAAACGGGCGACGCAGTATTTT	CASSLVAGGKRATQYF
NA	TRBV12-3/TRBV12-4	TRBD2	TRBJ2-2	TGTGCCAGCAGTTCGGGGGGCACCGGGGAGCTGTTTTTT	CASSSGGTGELFF
few	TRBV6-6	NA	TRBJ2-1	TGTGCCAGCAGTTTCCTGGCCGGGACAGAGCAGTTCTTC	CASSFLAGTEQFF
NA	TRBV21-1	NA	TRBJ2-3	TGTGCCAAACAGGGGCCCCTAGATACGCAGTATTTT	CAKQGPLDTQYF
NA	TRBV10-3	TRBD2	TRBJ2-7	TGTGCCATCAGTGGACTAGCGGGGGGCAGCTACGAGCAGTACTTC	CAISGLAGGSYEQYF
NA	TRBV6-5	NA	TRBJ1-4	TGTGCCAGCAGTCGACAGTCAACTAATGAAAAACTGTTTTTT	CASSRQSTNEKLFF
NA	TRBV5-1	NA	TRBJ2-3	TGCGCCAGCAGCCCACGTGCGCAGGGCACAGATACGCAGTATTTT	CASSPRAQGTDTQYF
NA	TRBV29-1	TRBD1	TRBJ2-7	TGCAGCGTCCGAAGGACAGGGGGAGGCTACGAGCAGTACTTC	CSVRRTGGGYEQYF
NA	TRBV4-1	NA	TRBJ2-3	TGCGCCAGCAGCTCATCACTTGACACAGATACGCAGTATTTT	CASSSSLDTDTQYF
NA	TRBV28	TRBD1	TRBJ1-4	TGTGCCAGCAGTTTACTGGTGACAGGGGAAAAACTGTTTTTT	CASSLLVTGEKLFF
NA	TRBV19	TRBD1	TRBJ2-7	TGTGCCAGTAGTATTGGAGGACAGGGCAAGGTCGAGCAGTACTTC	CASSIGGQGKVEQYF
NA	TRBV9	NA	TRBJ1-2	TGTGCCAGCAGCGCTAGCCACTATGGCTACACCTTC	CASSASHYGYTF
NA	TRBV18	TRBD1	TRBJ1-2	TGTGCCAGCTCAATAAGACAGGGTGACTATGGCTACACCTTC	CASSIRQGDYGYTF